This T cell receptor beta chain was sequenced during a study of T cell responses to AZD1222 COVID-19 vaccine. Study outcomes and limitations: Vaccine-associated CD4 TCRs spanned spike, dominant at 160-218 and 743-854. The donor group comprised mostly white British people and more females; the analysis possibly underestimated clonal diversity. Close to half of spike-specific TCRs reportedly recognize unmutated variant regions.

Second doses were pooled across both intervals (about 4 or about 12 weeks). The CDR3 has 17 amino acids. Germline CDR1 is SGHTA and CDR2 is FQGNSA. The junction had 6 bases not matched to a gene; V was cut back by 2 bases and J by 4 bases. Concerning this clone: Its antigen remains unidentified.

Assay: immunoSEQ multiplex PCR; the TCRdb copy retains only in-frame clones and omits some. The sample includes 120,000 to 150,000 clones, 91% seen only once; the top ten take approximately 3.6%. This chain connects TRBV7-2 to TRBJ1-3, with TRBD1 matching 12 bases. The starting material was peripheral blood, obtained 28 days after the second AZD1222 dose. This clonotype originated in an adult who received the AZD1222 COVID-19 vaccine. The CDR3 DNA reads as TGTGCCAGCAGCTTACTGGGACAGGGGGCGGGAGGAAACACCATATATTTT. The encoded protein is CASSLLGQGAGGNTIYF. The full variable domain, in which reference TRBV7-2 and TRBJ1-3 provide the parts outside the CDR3, is GAGVSQSPSNKVTEKGKDVELRCDPISGHTALYWYRQSLGQGLEFLIYFQGNSAPDKSGLPSDRFSAERTGGSVSTLTIQRTQQEDSAVYLCASSLLGQGAGGNTIYFGEGSWLTVV.